This entry lists 5 T cell receptor beta chains sequenced from one sample in a study of blood T cell repertoires in COVID-19 (dated by TCRdb to between 2020 and 2021). The library was prepared using the immunoSEQ multiplex PCR assay. Entries here come from immuneACCESS through TCRdb and include only in-frame sequences with V and J called. Some clones fail to appear in such tables; in the studies checked, an unresolved V gene covers under half of the shortfall, and the cause of the remainder is unknown. Present in this sample are 250,000 to 300,000 clones, around 90% of which were seen just once. Jointly, the top ten make up roughly 2% of the sample. Sequencing input: peripheral blood. These receptor sequences come from an older woman with COVID-19, enrolled during active disease.

The rearrangement links TRBV18 to TRBJ2-7; tentatively, D is TRBD1 (6 bases). V was cut by 3 bases and J by 4 bases, with 13 bases left in between. Germline-derived CDR1 and CDR2 are KGHSH and LQKENI. The CDR3 is made up of 14 amino acids. The DNA of the CDR3 is TGTGCCAGCTCACCGTCCGGGACACAGTACGAGCAGTACTTC. Amino acids: CASSPSGTQYEQYF.

This sequence joins TRBV27 and TRBJ2-5; 8 bases agree with TRBD2. Trimming at V came to 6 bases and at J to 5 bases, leaving 11 bases not matched to a gene. CDR1 is MNHEY and CDR2 is SMNVEV in the germline V gene (reference sequence). The CDR3 covers 15 residues. The DNA for the CDR3 is TGTGCCAGCAGACGGAGAGCGGGGGTTGGGGAGACCCAGTACTTC. It specifies CASRRRAGVGETQYF.

The J gene is TRBJ2-1, the V gene TRBV6-1, with 14 bases aligning to TRBD2. Per germline, CDR1 MNHNS and CDR2 SASEGT. With V trimmed by 3 bases and J by 8 bases, 9 bases remained unmatched. The CDR3 contains 17 residues. The CDR3 nucleotides are TGTGCCAGCAGTGAGGGACTAGCGGGGGCGGTGAGGTATGAGCAGTTCTTC. Residues: CASSEGLAGAVRYEQFF.

This rearrangement joins TRBV7-2 to TRBJ1-2; 7 nucleotides line up with TRBD1. The CDR3 spans 14 residues. Germline loops: CDR1 SGHTA, CDR2 FQGNSA. With 5 bases clipped from V and 8 bases from J, the junction kept 11 bases outside the gene matches. The CDR3 is CASSPVAGGLGYTF. DNA of the CDR3: TGTGCCAGCAGCCCGGTGGCAGGGGGACTCGGCTACACCTTC.

This clone was detected only once. The chain combines TRBV6-5 with TRBJ1-2, with 8 bases aligning to TRBD1. CDR1 MNHEY and CDR2 SVGAGI come from the germline V gene. This CDR3 has 15 amino acids. J gave up 2 bases and V 5 bases, and 7 bases lay outside the gene matches. This chain's CDR3 is CASSRADRGNYGYTF. The CDR3 bases are TGTGCCAGCAGTCGCGCCGACAGGGGCAACTATGGCTACACCTTC.